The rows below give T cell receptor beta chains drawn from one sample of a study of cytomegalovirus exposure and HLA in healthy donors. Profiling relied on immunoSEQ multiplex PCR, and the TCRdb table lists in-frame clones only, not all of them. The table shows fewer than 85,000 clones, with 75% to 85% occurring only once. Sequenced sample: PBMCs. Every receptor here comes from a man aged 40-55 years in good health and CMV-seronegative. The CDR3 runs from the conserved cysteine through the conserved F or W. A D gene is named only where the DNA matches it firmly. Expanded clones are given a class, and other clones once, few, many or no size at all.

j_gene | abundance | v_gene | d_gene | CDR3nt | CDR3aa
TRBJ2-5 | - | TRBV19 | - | TGTGCCAGTAGTATAAAGCCGGAGACCCAGTACTTC | CASSIKPETQYF
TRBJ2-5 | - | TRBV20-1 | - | TGCAGTGCCCCCTCAGAGACCCAGTACTTC | CSAPSETQYF
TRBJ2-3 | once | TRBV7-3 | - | TGTGCCAGCAGCTCGCCCGGCGGGGAAGCGCAGTATTTT | CASSSPGGEAQYF
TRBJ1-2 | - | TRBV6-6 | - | TGTGCCAGCATCGAGGGAGGGGGGGCGCTTGGCTACACCTTC | CASIEGGGALGYTF
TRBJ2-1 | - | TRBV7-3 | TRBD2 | TGTGCCAGCAGCTTATTCCATGGACTAGCCCCGGACTACAATGAGCAGTTCTTC | CASSLFHGLAPDYNEQFF
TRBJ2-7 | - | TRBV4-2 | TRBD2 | TGTGCCAGCAGCCAGGGACTAGCGGGGACGGAGCCCTACGAGCAGTACTTC | CASSQGLAGTEPYEQYF
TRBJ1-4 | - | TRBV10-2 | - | TGCGCCAGCAGTAGGGAGACAGGTTATGAAAAACTGTTTTTT | CASSRETGYEKLFF
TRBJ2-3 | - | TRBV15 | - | TGTGCCACCAGCAGAGATCTCGCGGGGGCTAGCACAGATACGCAGTATTTT | CATSRDLAGASTDTQYF
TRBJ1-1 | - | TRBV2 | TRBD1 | TGTGCCAGCAGTACGGACAGGCCCTTGAACACTGAAGCTTTCTTT | CASSTDRPLNTEAFF
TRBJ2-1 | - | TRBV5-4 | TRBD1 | TGTGCCAGCAGCCCCGGGACAGGGTCTTCCCATGAGCAGTTCTTC | CASSPGTGSSHEQFF
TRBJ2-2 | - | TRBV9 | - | TGTGCCAGCAGCGTAGACAGTTTCACCGGGGAGCTGTTTTTT | CASSVDSFTGELFF
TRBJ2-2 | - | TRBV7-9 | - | TGTGCCAGCAGCTTAGCAGTTGGGGCGGCCGGGGAGCTGTTTTTT | CASSLAVGAAGELFF
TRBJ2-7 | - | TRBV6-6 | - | TGTGCCAGCAGTTACGACAGTAGCCCCTACGAGCAGTACTTC | CASSYDSSPYEQYF
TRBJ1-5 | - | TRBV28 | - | TGTGCCAGCAGCGTACGGGGCAATCAGCCCCAGCATTTT | CASSVRGNQPQHF
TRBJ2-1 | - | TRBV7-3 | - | TGTGCCAGCGGGCCGGGAGAGTACAATGAGCAGTTCTTC | CASGPGEYNEQFF
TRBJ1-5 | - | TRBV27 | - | TGTGCCAGCAGTCGGACAGATAGCAATCAGCCCCAGCATTTT | CASSRTDSNQPQHF
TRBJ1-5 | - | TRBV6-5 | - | TGTGCCAGCAGTTATACGCGGGATCAGCCCCAGCATTTT | CASSYTRDQPQHF
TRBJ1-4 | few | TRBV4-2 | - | TGTGCCAGCAGCCAAGACTACTCTGGGGGGGAGGGGGAAAAACTGTTTTTT | CASSQDYSGGEGEKLFF
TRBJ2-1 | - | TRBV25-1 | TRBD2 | TGTGCCAGCAGTGAATGGGGGGGGTTGGAGAATGAGCAGTTCTTC | CASSEWGGLENEQFF
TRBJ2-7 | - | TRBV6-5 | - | TGTGCCAGCAGTTCAGGGGCGACGTACGAGCAGTACTTC | CASSSGATYEQYF
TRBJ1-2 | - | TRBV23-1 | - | TGCGCCAGCAGTCAATCTCGTCCGCAGGACCCTCTCAGGGACACCTTC | CASSQSRPQDPLRDTF
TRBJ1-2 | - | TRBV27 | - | TGTGCCAGCAGTTTATATCAGGGTAACTATGGCTACACCTTC | CASSLYQGNYGYTF
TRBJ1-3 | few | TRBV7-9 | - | TGTGCCAGCAGCTTAGGAGGATCCTCTGGAAACACCATATATTTT | CASSLGGSSGNTIYF
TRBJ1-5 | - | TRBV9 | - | TGTGCCAGCAGCTTAACAGGGTATAGCAATCAGCCCCAGCATTTT | CASSLTGYSNQPQHF
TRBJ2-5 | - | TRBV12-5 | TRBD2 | TGTGCTAGTGGGCCTGGGGGGGTCCCAGGGTCCGGAAAAGAGACCCAGTACTTC | CASGPGGVPGSGKETQYF
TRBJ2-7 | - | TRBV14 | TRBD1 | TGTGCCAGCAGCCATATTGGGGGACAGGGTTACGAGCAGTACTTC | CASSHIGGQGYEQYF
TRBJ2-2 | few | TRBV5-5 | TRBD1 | TGTGCCAGCAGTCCCCCGGGACAGGGACGATCCGGGGAGCTGTTTTTT | CASSPPGQGRSGELFF
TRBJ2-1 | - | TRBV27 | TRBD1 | TGTGCCAGCAGTTACGTCCGGGACAGGTACAATGAGCAGTTCTTC | CASSYVRDRYNEQFF